These 5 T cell receptor beta chains were sequenced from one sample in a study of T cells in Graves' hyperthyroidism and ophthalmopathy (dated by TCRdb to between 2019 and 2020). Libraries were made using multiplex PCR. These reads were obtained on an Illumina HiSeq 2000. The TCR beta CDR3 regions were amplified from RNA transcripts. The first round of RT-PCR for the TCR CDR3 was performed with the HTBI primer set and the Qiagen OneStep RT-PCR kit. TCRdb handled the public reads itself, with Q25 trimming in fastp and clone calling in MiXCR, and kept productive beta chains. CDR3 protein sequences are deduplicated, and each keeps its most common genes and DNA. This sample has 400,000 or so distinct CDR3 sequences in its table, and about 14% of those were observed once. 15% to 20% of the sample comes from the top ten. The sample comprised blood. The receptors derive from a woman under 40 with Graves' ophthalmopathy.

This clonotype showed up many times. J is TRBJ1-2 and V is TRBV12-3 or TRBV12-4; tentative D call: TRBD1 (5 bases). This CDR3 comprises 14 residues. Trimming removed 3 bases at V and 8 bases at J, with 16 bases between. CDR3 sequence (DNA): TGTGCCAGCAGTTTGGCAGGGCTCTATGAGGGCTACACCTTC. Amino acid sequence: CASSLAGLYEGYTF.

Only a few counts were recorded for this clonotype. This sequence joins TRBV19 and TRBJ2-2, with 7 bases aligning to TRBD2. Per germline, CDR1 LNHDA and CDR2 SQIVND (reference sequence). The CDR3 loop spans 16 amino acids. V was clipped by 0 bases and J by 3 bases; unmatched bases: 4. CDR3 loop: CASSIEGGGYTGELFF. DNA of the CDR3: TGTGCCAGTAGTATAGAGGGGGGGGGATACACCGGGGAGCTGTTTTTT. Full variable domain (remainder filled in from reference TRBV19 and TRBJ2-2): DGGITQSPKYLFRKEGQNVTLSCEQNLNHDAMYWYRQDPGQGLRLIYYSQIVNDFQKGDIAEGYSVSREKKESFPLTVTSAQKNPTAFYLCASSIEGGGYTGELFFGEGSRLTVL.

There are many counts of this clonotype. The rearrangement uses TRBV7-2 and TRBJ2-5; tentatively, D is TRBD1 or TRBD2 (6 bases each). Germline V lookup: CDR1 SGHTA, CDR2 FQGNSA. The CDR3 has 15 amino acids. The V and J ends lost 1 base and 5 bases respectively, with 14 bases between them. The CDR3 loop reads CASSLGVGGLETQYF. CDR3 DNA: TGTGCCAGCAGCTTAGGTGTAGGGGGGTTGGAGACCCAGTACTTC.

At least ten counts were recorded for this clonotype. The chain combines TRBV7-2 with TRBJ1-1, with D perhaps matching TRBD1 (5 bases). The CDR3 covers 15 residues. V was pared by 0 bases and J by 0 bases, with 8 bases between. Germline V gene lookup returns CDR1 SGHTA and CDR2 FQGNSA. The CDR3 bases are TGTGCCAGCAGCTTAGCATCAGGGTTGAACACTGAAGCTTTCTTT. This codes for CASSLASGLNTEAFF.

This clonotype came up many times. This chain links TRBV28 with TRBJ2-5; 10 bases fit TRBD2. The V gene's germline CDR1 is MDHEN and CDR2 SYDVKM. Trimming took 4 bases from V and 5 from J; bases not matched to a gene: 7. The CDR3 length is 15 residues. The CDR3 DNA sequence: TGTGCCAGCAGTTCCCCTAGCGGGGGCTTTGAGACCCAGTACTTC. It yields the protein CASSSPSGGFETQYF.